Presented here are 9 T cell receptor beta chains from one specimen sequenced in a study of T cell responses to AZD1222 COVID-19 vaccine. Profiling relied on immunoSEQ multiplex PCR, and the TCRdb table lists in-frame clones only, not all of them. The profile covers 150,000 to 180,000 clones, with just over 90% appearing a single time and less than 2% taken by the ten largest. This material consisted of peripheral blood, taken on day 0 of AZD1222 vaccination. These TCRs come from an adult in good health.

A single count supports this clone. This chain links TRBV10-3 with TRBJ2-3; D is unresolved. V shed 8 bases and J shed 0 bases, with 12 bases lying between them. The CDR3 runs to 14 residues. The germline V gene has CDR1 ENHRY and CDR2 SYGVKD. CDR3 bases: TGTGCCATCGCGACCCATACTAGCACAGATACGCAGTATTTT. Encoded protein: CAIATHTSTDTQYF.

The V gene is TRBV5-3, the J gene TRBJ2-7; D gene ambiguous. TRBV5-3 is designated an ORF whose function remains uncertain. The germline V and J ends were trimmed by 4 bases and 5 bases, with 16 bases remaining between them. This CDR3 contains 14 residues. CDR3 region: CARSTGRSRHEQYF. The DNA for the CDR3 is TGTGCCAGAAGCACCGGACGGTCGCGGCACGAGCAGTACTTC.

The chain uses TRBV24-1 and TRBJ1-4; 11 positions agree with TRBD1. Germline V gene data show CDR1 as KGHDR and CDR2 as SFDVKD. The CDR3 has 15 residues. Losses at the gene ends were 6 bases for V and 7 bases for J; bases not matched to a gene: 6. As DNA, the CDR3 is TGTGCCACCAGTTCGTCCGGGACAGGGGGTGAAAAACTGTTTTTT. Its translation: CATSSSGTGGEKLFF.

This chain uses TRBV29-1 with TRBJ1-3; TRBD1 is a possible D gene (5 bases). Germline CDR1 SQVTM, CDR2 ANQGSEA. V lost 3 bases to trimming and J lost 4 bases, with 10 bases between them. The CDR3 has 13 amino acids. The CDR3 bases are TGCAGCGTTGATACAGGCTTCGGAAACACCATATATTTT. This encodes CSVDTGFGNTIYF. The full variable domain, its missing parts supplied by reference TRBV29-1 and TRBJ1-3, is SAVISQKPSRDICQRGTSLTIQCQVDSQVTMMFWYRQQPGQSLTLIATANQGSEATYESGFVIDKFPISRPNLTFSTLTVSNMSPEDSSIYLCSVDTGFGNTIYFGEGSWLTVV.

This clone has more than one count but fewer than ten. V and J are TRBV19 and TRBJ2-1, with D possibly TRBD2 on 7 matching bases. Trimming pared 4 bases from V and 7 bases from J, leaving 20 bases between. The CDR3 is 16 amino acids. In germline, CDR1 is LNHDA, CDR2 SQIVND (reference sequence). The CDR3 loop reads CASSKGAGEGGNEQFF. As DNA, the CDR3 is TGTGCCAGTAGTAAAGGGGCGGGAGAAGGGGGGAATGAGCAGTTCTTC.

The gene calls are TRBV6-5 and TRBJ2-7; TRBD2 is a possible D gene (6 bases). V was clipped by 3 bases and J by 0 bases, with 15 bases between them. The CDR3 loop spans 16 amino acids. Germline V gene lookup returns CDR1 MNHEY and CDR2 SVGAGI. The CDR3 here is CASSYLRGSSSYEQYF. CDR3 nucleotide sequence: TGTGCCAGCAGTTATCTCCGGGGGTCGAGCTCCTACGAGCAGTACTTC.

This chain links TRBV30 with TRBJ1-1; a weak D match, TRBD1 (5 bases). This CDR3 has 13 amino acids. Germline V lookup: CDR1 GTSNPN, CDR2 SVGIG (reference sequence). V dropped 7 bases and J dropped 4 bases, with 16 bases sitting between them. The DNA of the CDR3 is TGTGCCTCCATTTCGCAGGGCGGCACTGAAGCTTTCTTT. Translated, it gives CASISQGGTEAFF.

The chain uses TRBV25-1 and TRBJ2-2; TRBD1 matches 7 bases. Germline assignment: CDR1 MGHDK and CDR2 SYGVNS. V lost 3 bases and J lost 6; bases outside the gene matches: 16. The CDR3 length is 18 residues. The CDR3 DNA reads as TGTGCCAGCAGTGACCCGTCGACAGGGATGGAGGTGGCCGGGGAGCTGTTTTTT. It yields the protein CASSDPSTGMEVAGELFF.

The gene calls are TRBV7-3 and TRBJ2-1; perhaps TRBD1 as D (7 bases). V was shortened by 5 bases and J by 6 bases, with 20 bases between the two germline ends. The CDR3 is 16 amino acids. Germline CDR1 and CDR2: SGHTA and FQGTGA. The CDR3 region is CASSPQGGLTRNEQFF. CDR3 DNA: TGTGCCAGCAGCCCCCAGGGGGGTCTAACTCGCAATGAGCAGTTCTTC.